Listed below are T cell receptor beta chains from one sample, sequenced in a study of T cells in Graves' hyperthyroidism and ophthalmopathy. TCRdb reprocessed the multiplex PCR reads with MiXCR, giving one entry per CDR3 protein. The table includes 600,000 or so distinct CDR3 sequences, more than 45% detected once. The specimen was peripheral blood or thyroid tissue (not recorded which). These receptors all come from a young woman with Graves' hyperthyroidism. CDR3s include the opening cysteine and the closing phenylalanine or tryptophan. A D gene is named only where the DNA matches it firmly. Only some rows state a clone size, as once, few, many or a class for expanded clones.

NA	TRBJ1-3	TRBV10-3	NA	TGTGCCATCAGTGGAGGCAGTCACGTTTCGGGAAACACCATATATTTT	CAISGGSHVSGNTIYF
NA	TRBJ2-2	TRBV25-1	TRBD1	TGTGCCAGCAGTACCTACGGGACAGATCGCACCGGGGAGCTGTTTTTT	CASSTYGTDRTGELFF
NA	TRBJ2-5	TRBV20-1	NA	TGCAGTGCTAGAGGCAGTTGCCAAGAGACCCAGTACTTC	CSARGSCQETQYF
few	TRBJ2-7	TRBV29-1	NA	TGCAGCGTCCTCCTGCGGGACACCTACTACGAGCAGTACTTC	CSVLLRDTYYEQYF
few	TRBJ1-5	TRBV19	NA	TGTGCCAGTAAGGACACCAGTATTGATCAGCCCCAGCATTTT	CASKDTSIDQPQHF
NA	TRBJ1-1	TRBV24-1	TRBD1	TGTGCCACCAGTGACAGGGGGGGGCCGAACACTGAAGCTTTCTTT	CATSDRGGPNTEAFF
many	TRBJ2-2	TRBV29-1	NA	TGCAGCGACCTACCATACACCGGGGAGCTGTTTTTT	CSDLPYTGELFF
many	TRBJ1-1	TRBV29-1	TRBD1	TGCAGCGTTGCCCGGGACAGGAATGAAGCTTTCTTT	CSVARDRNEAFF
NA	TRBJ2-5	TRBV7-7	TRBD2	TGTGCTAGCACCAAGCAGGGTGTCGGGAGGGAGACCCAGTACTTC	CASTKQGVGRETQYF
few	TRBJ1-6	TRBV7-9	NA	TGTGCCAGTACCTTGGGGCAGAAGAATTCACCCCTCCACTTT	CASTLGQKNSPLHF
many	TRBJ1-5	TRBV29-1	NA	TGCAGCGTTATGGATTCGGGGAGCAATCAGCCCCAGCATTTT	CSVMDSGSNQPQHF
NA	TRBJ2-2	TRBV2	NA	TGTGCCAGCAGACAGGAGGACACCGGGGAGCTGTTTTTT	CASRQEDTGELFF
NA	TRBJ2-1	TRBV24-1	NA	TGTGCCACCAGTGGTGTACGGGTTAGCAATGAGCAGTTCTTC	CATSGVRVSNEQFF
many	TRBJ1-2	TRBV29-1	NA	TGCAGCGTTGGGCGGGGCGGTGGGAACTATGGCTACACCTTC	CSVGRGGGNYGYTF
NA	TRBJ2-7	TRBV15	NA	TGTGCCACCAGCAGCCAGCCGGCCCTCTCCTACGAGCAGTACTTC	CATSSQPALSYEQYF
NA	TRBJ1-2	TRBV7-8	NA	TGTGCCAGCAGCTTCGGGCCGATCTATGGCTACACCTTC	CASSFGPIYGYTF
NA	TRBJ2-3	TRBV5-8	NA	TGTGCCAGCAGCCGGGACCCGGTTATAGATACGCAGTATTTT	CASSRDPVIDTQYF
NA	TRBJ2-5	TRBV12-3/TRBV12-4	TRBD1	TGTGCCAGCAGTTGGCCGGGACAGGGGTTTAAGACCCAGTACTTC	CASSWPGQGFKTQYF
NA	TRBJ1-5	TRBV2	NA	TGTGCCAGCAGTCTCTTACCAGGGGGCAATCAGCCCCAGCATTTT	CASSLLPGGNQPQHF
many	TRBJ2-6	TRBV10-3	TRBD1	TGTGCCATCAGTGAGGTAACAGGGGGAGCACCTGGGGCCAACGTCCTGACTTTC	CAISEVTGGAPGANVLTF
NA	TRBJ1-2	TRBV2	TRBD1	TGTGCCGGCAGCGGCGACAGGGGGTATGGCTACACCTTC	CAGSGDRGYGYTF
NA	TRBJ1-1	TRBV15	TRBD1	TGTGCCACCAGCAGAGCAAAATTTTTACAGGGGCAGGGAGCTTTCTTT	CATSRAKFLQGQGAFF
NA	TRBJ2-2	TRBV11-2	NA	TGTGCCAGCAGCCCTAGACTGAACACCGGGGAGCTGTTTTTT	CASSPRLNTGELFF